This T cell receptor beta chain originates from a study of blood T cell repertoires in COVID-19. At the level of the study: Two negative PCRs, clearance, or symptom resolution had been documented for recovered Cohort 3 donors. Both acute and convalescent COVID-19 samples were obtained from the United States, Italy and Spain.

Per the original methods: Amplification of reference gene primers provided the estimated nucleated cell counts. Sequenced by immunoSEQ multiplex PCR; TCRdb stores in-frame clones only, minus some. The DNA was the basis for D and trimming; V, J and clone size are from that table. The repertoire holds approximately 360,000 clones, with approximately 89% as singletons. From germline, CDR1 is SEHNR and CDR2 FQNEAQ (reference sequence). V was trimmed by 1 base and J by 5 bases, leaving 14 bases between them. This CDR3 contains 15 residues. The chain uses TRBV7-9 and TRBJ1-1; weak D call: TRBD1 (5 bases). Sequences were obtained from PBMCs or T cells enriched from blood (not recorded which). The TCR originated in a man in his forties in a cohort exposed to, infected with or recovered from COVID-19 (not recorded which). Here the CDR3 DNA reads TGTGCCAGCAGCTTAGGGGCTGGGGCGGATACTGAAGCTTTCTTT. Its protein product is CASSLGAGADTEAFF.